Listed below are T cell receptor beta chains from one sample, sequenced in a study of T cell repertoires in ileal Crohn's disease. Assay used: immunoSEQ multiplex PCR; TCRdb lists only in-frame clones, some missing. The table records approximately 4,000 clones, roughly 80% of them present only once. The sample was ileal tissue. Receptor source: an adult with Crohn's disease. Each CDR3 is given with its conserved first and last residue. A D gene is named only where the DNA matches it firmly. Clone sizes are given selectively: once, few, many, or a class where the clone is expanded.

D gene	V gene	clone size	J gene	CDR3 DNA	CDR3 protein
TRBD1	TRBV10-3	-	TRBJ2-1	TGTGCCATCAGCCAGGGGGACAATGAGCAGTTCTTC	CAISQGDNEQFF
TRBD1	TRBV6-6	-	TRBJ1-1	TGTGCCAGCAGTTACCCCCCCGGGACAGCGAACACTGAAGCTTTCTTT	CASSYPPGTANTEAFF
-	TRBV30	once	TRBJ1-2	TGTGCCTGGAGTCTCCCCGGAGCCGGTGGCTACACCTTC	CAWSLPGAGGYTF
-	TRBV5-1	-	TRBJ2-3	TGCGCCAGCAGTACACCGACAGATACGCAGTATTTT	CASSTPTDTQYF
TRBD1	TRBV9	-	TRBJ2-3	TGTGCCAGCAGCGTAGAGACAGGGGCCCCGCAGTATTTT	CASSVETGAPQYF
TRBD1	TRBV5-1	-	TRBJ1-1	TGCGCCAGCAGTCAGACAGGGAGGAACACTGAAGCTTTCTTT	CASSQTGRNTEAFF
-	TRBV2	-	TRBJ2-1	TGTGCCAGCAGCACAGGGTACTCCTACAATGAGCAGTTCTTC	CASSTGYSYNEQFF
-	TRBV5-6	-	TRBJ2-2	TGTGCCAGCAGCCTATGGAGCGAGGAGCTGTTTTTT	CASSLWSEELFF
-	TRBV5-6	few	TRBJ1-2	TGTGCCAGCAGCTCGGATGGGGGCGGGGGCTATGGCTACACCTTC	CASSSDGGGGYGYTF
TRBD1	TRBV2	-	TRBJ1-5	TGTGCCAGCATGGGGACAGGGAATCAGCCCCAGCATTTT	CASMGTGNQPQHF
TRBD1	TRBV23-1	once	TRBJ2-3	TGCGCCAGCAATCAATCCCGGGACAGGGGGCATGGCACAGATACGCAGTATTTT	CASNQSRDRGHGTDTQYF
TRBD1	TRBV5-6	-	TRBJ1-4	TGTGCCAGCAGCTTATACAGGGGGGTAAATGAAAAACTGTTTTTT	CASSLYRGVNEKLFF
TRBD2	TRBV6-4	-	TRBJ2-1	TGTGCCAGCAGTACCGGGACTAGCGGGGCCAATGAGCAGTTCTTC	CASSTGTSGANEQFF
-	TRBV5-5	few	TRBJ1-1	TGTGCCAGCAGCTTGTATCCGGAGCACACTGAAGCTTTCTTT	CASSLYPEHTEAFF
-	TRBV11-2	-	TRBJ1-2	TGTGCCAGCAGCTCGGGGAGGGGCTATGGCTACACCTTC	CASSSGRGYGYTF
-	TRBV18	-	TRBJ2-2	TGTGCCAGCTCACCTGAACAGGGCGCGAACACCGGGGAGCTGTTTTTT	CASSPEQGANTGELFF
-	TRBV7-2	-	TRBJ1-5	TGTGCCAGCAGCTTAGGGGGCAGGACCTATAATCAGCCCCAGCATTTT	CASSLGGRTYNQPQHF
TRBD1	TRBV5-1	-	TRBJ1-1	TGCGCCAGCAGCCCGGTGGGGACAGTGAACACTGAAGCTTTCTTT	CASSPVGTVNTEAFF
TRBD1	TRBV6-1	-	TRBJ1-1	TGTGCCAGCAGGGGAGGACAGGGGAACACTGAAGCTTTCTTT	CASRGGQGNTEAFF
TRBD1	TRBV12-5	-	TRBJ1-5	TGTGCTAGTGGCCGGACAGGCAACAATCAGCCCCAGCATTTT	CASGRTGNNQPQHF
-	TRBV5-1	-	TRBJ2-2	TGCGCCAGCAGCTTGTTCTTTGGGACACTTCCCGGGGAGCTGTTTTTT	CASSLFFGTLPGELFF
TRBD1	TRBV5-1	-	TRBJ1-6	TGCGCCAGCAGCCGAATGACAGGGGGTGATTATAATTCACCCCTCCACTTT	CASSRMTGGDYNSPLHF
TRBD1	TRBV6-5	-	TRBJ1-2	TGTGCCAGCAGTTCTAGGGACAGGGGAAACTATGGCTACACCTTC	CASSSRDRGNYGYTF
TRBD1	TRBV5-1	-	TRBJ2-6	TGCGCCAGCACGGGACAGGGGGTTGGTGGGGCCAACGTCCTGACTTTC	CASTGQGVGGANVLTF
TRBD1	TRBV28	-	TRBJ1-1	TGTGCCAGCAGCTGGGACAGTAGGAACACTGAAGCTTTCTTT	CASSWDSRNTEAFF
TRBD2	TRBV4-1	-	TRBJ2-7	TGCGCCAGCAGCCAAGTTGTCGGCGGGAGCAAACCCTCCTACGAGCAGTACTTC	CASSQVVGGSKPSYEQYF
-	TRBV5-1	few	TRBJ1-1	TGCGCCAGCAGCTTGGTATCCGGGTCGAACACTGAAGCTTTCTTT	CASSLVSGSNTEAFF
-	TRBV2	-	TRBJ1-2	TGTGCCAGCACTGCGACAGCCCCGTATGGCTACACCTTC	CASTATAPYGYTF
-	TRBV5-1	-	TRBJ1-1	TGCGCCAGCAGCCTTAACTATGGATCGGGTGAAGCTTTCTTT	CASSLNYGSGEAFF
TRBD1	TRBV5-6	-	TRBJ1-1	TGTGCCAGCAGCCCCCGGGAGGGGGCGGCAGCTTTCTTT	CASSPREGAAAFF
TRBD2	TRBV9	few	TRBJ2-7	TGTGCCAGCAGCCCGAATGACAGGGTTGGCTCGGGTAGGACTAGCGGGGGGGAGGGCGAGCAGTACTTC	CASSPNDRVGSGRTSGGEGEQYF
-	TRBV6-5	-	TRBJ1-1	TGTGCCAGCAGTTACTCGGGCCAGGGTCACACTGAAGCTTTCTTT	CASSYSGQGHTEAFF
TRBD1	TRBV29-1	-	TRBJ1-2	TGCAGCGTTGACGTCAGTGATCGAAGGGACAGGGTACCCAATGGCTACACCTTC	CSVDVSDRRDRVPNGYTF
-	TRBV25-1	few	TRBJ1-2	TGTGCCAGCAGGGGGGCCAACTATGGCTACACCTTC	CASRGANYGYTF
TRBD1	TRBV19	-	TRBJ1-1	TGTGCCAGTAGTCGCGGACAGGGGCTCCGGAACACTGAAGCTTTCTTT	CASSRGQGLRNTEAFF
-	TRBV7-8	-	TRBJ2-7	TGTGCCAGCAGCTCCTCCGGGACATACTATCCCACGGAAGAGCAGTACTTC	CASSSSGTYYPTEEQYF
TRBD1	TRBV6-1	few	TRBJ1-2	TGTGCCAGCAGTGCGCTGTGGACAGGGGGGTCAAAGGGCTACACCTTC	CASSALWTGGSKGYTF
-	TRBV29-1	-	TRBJ1-2	TGCAGCGTTGAATCCCCCGGGGGAGGTAGACAAGGCTACACCTTC	CSVESPGGGRQGYTF
-	TRBV12-5	once	TRBJ2-7	TGTGCTAGTGGTTTCTCGTTTTACACAGCAACTTCCTACGAGCAGTACTTC	CASGFSFYTATSYEQYF
-	TRBV6-6	-	TRBJ1-3	TGTGCCAGCAGTCGCAACGGGATAGACTCTGGAAACACCATATATTTT	CASSRNGIDSGNTIYF
-	TRBV5-5	few	TRBJ1-2	TGTGCCAGCAGCTGGGGGGGACCGAACTATGGCTACACCTTC	CASSWGGPNYGYTF
-	TRBV19	-	TRBJ2-7	TGTGCCAGTAGTATCGGAGGCCTAGCGTACGAGCAGTACTTC	CASSIGGLAYEQYF
-	TRBV20-1	-	TRBJ1-2	TGCAGTGCTAGAGCTATCTATGGCTACACCTTC	CSARAIYGYTF
-	TRBV19	-	TRBJ1-5	TGTGCCAGTAGTATAGCGTATCAGCCCCAGCATTTT	CASSIAYQPQHF
-	TRBV5-1	-	TRBJ2-3	TGCGCCAGCAGCCCAGCGACTAGGAGTGGGTCAGATACGCAGTATTTT	CASSPATRSGSDTQYF
-	TRBV10-3	-	TRBJ1-6	TGTGCCATCAGTGTTAACCGAGATTCACCCCTCCACTTT	CAISVNRDSPLHF
-	TRBV11-2	-	TRBJ2-7	TGTGCCAGCAGCACCGAGGTTTACGAGCAGTACTTC	CASSTEVYEQYF
-	TRBV5-6	once	TRBJ1-1	TGTGCCAGCAGCTTTGGACAGAACACTGAAGCTTTCTTT	CASSFGQNTEAFF
-	TRBV7-2	-	TRBJ2-1	TGTGCCAGCAGCCAGGGGAATTCCTACAATGAGCAGTTCTTC	CASSQGNSYNEQFF
-	TRBV18	-	TRBJ2-5	TGTGCCAGCTCACCTGGGGACACAAAGACCCAGTACTTC	CASSPGDTKTQYF
-	TRBV18	once	TRBJ2-1	TGTGCCAGCTCACCTCCTGGCTCCGGGGAGCAGTTCTTC	CASSPPGSGEQFF
-	TRBV5-1	-	TRBJ1-1	TGCGCCAGCAGCTCCTCCTTGGGGGGGCAAACTGAAGCTTTCTTT	CASSSSLGGQTEAFF
TRBD2	TRBV6-4	-	TRBJ2-1	TGTGCCAGCAGTGACTCAACGGGGGGGCCCAATGAGCAGTTCTTC	CASSDSTGGPNEQFF
-	TRBV19	-	TRBJ2-3	TGTGCCAGTACCAACTCCCATCCCTGGGATACGCAGTATTTT	CASTNSHPWDTQYF
-	TRBV30	-	TRBJ1-6	TGTGCCTGGACCCCAGTCCTCCGGAGGGATTCACCCCTCCACTTT	CAWTPVLRRDSPLHF
-	TRBV13	once	TRBJ1-1	TGTGCCAGCAGCTTCGAGACTGAAGCTTTCTTT	CASSFETEAFF
-	TRBV9	-	TRBJ2-2	TGTGCCAGCAGCGTAGGGGGCTACGCGAACACCGGGGAGCTGTTTTTT	CASSVGGYANTGELFF
-	TRBV5-1	once	TRBJ1-4	TGCGCCAGCAGGAGGACAGAGGAGGAAAAACTGTTTTTT	CASRRTEEEKLFF
-	TRBV2	few	TRBJ1-3	TGTGCCAGCACGTTGGGGGCGGGCTCTGGAAACACCATATATTTT	CASTLGAGSGNTIYF
-	TRBV5-1	-	TRBJ2-7	TGCGCCAGCAGCATTACAGGATTTTCCCGCTCCTACGAGCAGTACTTC	CASSITGFSRSYEQYF